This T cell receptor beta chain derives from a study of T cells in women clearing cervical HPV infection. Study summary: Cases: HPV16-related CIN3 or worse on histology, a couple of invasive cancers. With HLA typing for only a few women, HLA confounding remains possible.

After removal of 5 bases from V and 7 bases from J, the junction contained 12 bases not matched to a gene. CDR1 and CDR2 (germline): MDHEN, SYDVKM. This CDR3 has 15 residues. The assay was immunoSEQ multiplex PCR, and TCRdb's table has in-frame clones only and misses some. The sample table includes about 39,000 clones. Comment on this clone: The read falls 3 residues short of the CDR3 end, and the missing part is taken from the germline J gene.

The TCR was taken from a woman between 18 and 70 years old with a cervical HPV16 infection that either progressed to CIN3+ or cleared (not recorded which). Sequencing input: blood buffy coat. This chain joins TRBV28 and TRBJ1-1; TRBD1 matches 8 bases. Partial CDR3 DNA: TGTGCCAGCAGTCCGACTCAGGGGGCGCCTGTTGAA. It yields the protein CASSPTQGAPVE. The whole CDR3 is CASSPTQGAPVEAFF.